The 23 T cell receptor beta chains below come from one sample, sequenced in a study of response to subunit inactivated influenza vaccine. TCRdb redid the calling of the RT-PCR reads with MiXCR, one entry per CDR3 protein. Of some 570,000 distinct CDR3 sequences detected, 11% appear once; the ten largest clones hold 11%. These sequences were also reported in another study, on T cells expressing NK-cell markers. That source reports: In generating TCR beta cDNA, 5'RACE template switching with UMIs was used.

The sequences come from PBMCs from blood, collected on the day of vaccination. All receptors come from a man aged 45 to 65 who received an inactivated influenza vaccine.

This clonotype was observed a few times. The chain combines TRBV7-8 with TRBJ1-3; D is unclear. This CDR3 is built from 14 residues. V was cut by 5 bases and J by 2 bases, with 10 bases left in between. CDR1 and CDR2 from the germline V gene are SGHVS and FQNEAQ. The CDR3, as DNA: TGTGCCAGCAGCCCCCTCGGGGCTGGAAACACCATATATTTT. Translation gives CASSPLGAGNTIYF.

This chain links TRBV25-1 with TRBJ1-1; TRBD1 is a possible D gene (5 bases). The V gene lost 7 bases and the J gene lost 8 bases, with 11 bases spanning the gap. This CDR3 is built from 11 residues. From germline, CDR1 is MGHDK and CDR2 SYGVNS. CDR3 region: CASMGLGEAFF. The CDR3 coding sequence is TGTGCCAGCATGGGGCTTGGAGAAGCTTTCTTT.

The V call is TRBV20-1, the J call TRBJ2-1, with 7 bases fitting TRBD2. The germline V gene has CDR1 DFQATT and CDR2 SNEGSKA (reference sequence). The CDR3 is 17 residues long. The V segment lost 1 base and the J segment 7 bases; nucleotides outside the gene matches: 16. The CDR3 region is CSARAYGGTMSMNEQFF. As DNA, the CDR3 is TGCAGTGCTAGAGCATATGGAGGGACTATGTCTATGAATGAGCAGTTCTTC.

The chain has TRBV20-1 and TRBJ1-2; possibly TRBD1 for D (5 bases). Trimming cost V 1 base and J 4 bases, with 10 bases left between them. The CDR3 length is 13 residues. In germline, CDR1 is DFQATT, CDR2 SNEGSKA (reference sequence). The CDR3 coding sequence is TGCAGTGCTAGAGTGGGGACCGGCTATGGCTACACCTTC. Protein product: CSARVGTGYGYTF.

The chain combines TRBV5-1 with TRBJ2-1; weak D call: TRBD2 (5 bases). Trimming took 0 bases from V and 5 from J, leaving 12 bases between them. CDR3 size: 15 residues. The germline V gene has CDR1 SGHRS and CDR2 YFSETQ. The CDR3 DNA reads TGCGCCAGCAGCTTGGTACGGGGAACTAACAATGAGCAGTTCTTC. Protein sequence: CASSLVRGTNNEQFF.

This clonotype has a count of ten or more. The V gene is TRBV11-2, the J gene TRBJ2-3, with TRBD1 matching 7 bases. The CDR3 length is 13 residues. The V gene end was trimmed by 5 bases and the J gene end by 3 bases; junction bases not matched to a gene: 2. Germline V lookup: CDR1 SGHAT, CDR2 FQNNGV. CDR3 sequence: CASSGGQTDTQYF. CDR3 bases: TGTGCCAGCAGCGGGGGACAGACAGATACGCAGTATTTT.

This clonotype was detected a few times. This sequence joins TRBV4-3 and TRBJ2-5, with unresolved D. The germline V gene encodes CDR1 LGHNA and CDR2 YSLEER. V was cut by 1 base and J by 3 bases, with 9 bases left in between. CDR3 size: 14 residues. The CDR3 coding sequence is TGCGCCAGCAGCCAAGTTGTTGCGAAAGAGACCCAGTACTTC. Translation gives CASSQVVAKETQYF.

This clonotype has a handful of counts. V gene TRBV7-8 combines with J gene TRBJ2-1, with D unresolved. Trimming pared 0 bases from V and 6 bases from J, leaving 6 bases between. The CDR3 runs 13 residues. CDR1 SGHVS and CDR2 FQNEAQ come from the germline V gene. The CDR3 bases are TGTGCCAGCAGCTTAGCAATCGCCAATGAGCAGTTCTTC. Translation gives CASSLAIANEQFF.

In its sample, this clonotype was seen a few times. CDR3 protein: CSASMFVGEQYF. As DNA, the CDR3 is TGCAGTGCTAGCATGTTTGTTGGCGAGCAGTACTTC. V gene TRBV20-1 combines with J gene TRBJ2-7, with no clear D. The CDR3 has 12 amino acids. Trimming took off 3 bases at V and 6 bases at J, with 12 bases between the two ends. Germline V gene sequence: CDR1 DFQATT, CDR2 SNEGSKA (reference sequence).

The chain joins TRBV6-1 to TRBJ2-6; D not certain. The V and J ends lost 7 bases and 0 bases respectively, with 22 bases between them. Germline lookup yields CDR1 MNHNS and CDR2 SASEGT. The CDR3 is made up of 19 amino acids. The CDR3 DNA follows: TGTGCCAGCAATCCCACCAGATTTACTGACATCTCTGGGGCCAACGTCCTGACTTTC. As protein: CASNPTRFTDISGANVLTF.

This sequence joins TRBV15 and TRBJ2-1; D may be TRBD2 (6 bases). Trimming took 4 bases from V and 5 from J, leaving 18 bases between them. The CDR3 contains 16 residues. In germline, CDR1 is LNHNV, CDR2 YYDKDF (reference sequence). CDR3 DNA: TGTGCCACCAGCATAGGGGCGGGACTTATAAACAATGAGCAGTTCTTC. It encodes CATSIGAGLINNEQFF.

As for this clonotype: Likely a read error: the CDR3 ends without its conserved phenylalanine or tryptophan. The chain has TRBV20-1 and TRBJ2-1, with TRBD2 matching over 8 bases. The CDR3 runs to 15 residues. The V gene end was trimmed by 6 bases and the J gene end by 2 bases; junction bases not matched to a gene: 9. Germline CDR1 and CDR2: DFQATT and SNEGSKA (reference sequence). This CDR3 reads CSAKSGGPTYNEQFL. The CDR3 nucleotides read TGCAGTGCCAAAAGCGGGGGCCCTACCTACAATGAGCAGTTCCTC.

The chain couples TRBV2 to TRBJ1-5, with D hard to call. This CDR3 has 14 amino acids. Trimming cost V 2 bases and J 11 bases, with 16 bases left between them. Germline CDR1 reads SNHLY; CDR2 reads FYNNEI. CDR3: CASSEMQASGAQHF. The DNA for the CDR3 is TGTGCCAGCAGTGAAATGCAGGCATCCGGGGCCCAGCATTTT.

V is TRBV5-1 and J is TRBJ2-2, with 11 bases matching TRBD2. Unmatched junction bases numbered 8, after V lost 4 bases and J lost 6 bases. The CDR3 spans 16 residues. Germline loops: CDR1 SGHRS, CDR2 YFSETQ. Here the CDR3 DNA reads TGCGCCAGCAGCCACGGGACTAGCGGTAATTCCGGGGAGCTGTTTTTT. Amino acid sequence: CASSHGTSGNSGELFF.

The sample holds many counts of this clonotype. The chain uses TRBV3-1 and TRBJ1-1; D unclear. The CDR3 spans 12 residues. The V end was cut by 4 bases, the J end by 7 bases, with 10 bases between. Per germline, CDR1 LGHDT and CDR2 YNNKEL (reference sequence). The chain's CDR3 is CASSPGGNEAFF. CDR3 sequence (DNA): TGTGCCAGCAGCCCCGGTGGGAATGAAGCTTTCTTT.

This clonotype was seen a few times. The rearrangement uses TRBV7-3 and TRBJ2-1, with D possibly called TRBD1 or TRBD2 (5 bases each). Per the germline V gene, CDR1 is SGHTA and CDR2 is FQGTGA. Trimming stripped 4 bases from V and 7 bases from J, with 11 bases between. This CDR3 comprises 13 residues. The CDR3 nucleotides are TGTGCCAGCAGCTGGGACCTAAGGAATGAGCAGTTCTTC. This gives the protein CASSWDLRNEQFF.

The chain joins TRBV5-6 to TRBJ2-5; D is ambiguous. The CDR3 consists of 13 residues. Deletions cut 4 bases from V and 2 bases from J, with 9 bases between. Germline CDR1 SGHDT, CDR2 YYEEEE. For the CDR3, the DNA is TGTGCCAGCAGCCCTTTTGGGCAAGAGACCCAGTACTTC. It translates to CASSPFGQETQYF.

This clonotype was found many times. The chain joins TRBV12-3 or TRBV12-4 to TRBJ2-2; TRBD2 aligns across 12 bases. V dropped 3 bases and J dropped 6; count of bases not matched to a gene: 8. This CDR3 is 17 amino acids long. CDR3 bases: TGTGCCAGCAGTTTCGGTTGGACTAGCGGGGCCCCCGGGGAGCTGTTTTTT. Its translation is CASSFGWTSGAPGELFF.

The rearrangement links TRBV11-2 to TRBJ2-4; the match to TRBD2 covers 10 bases. The length of the CDR3 is 15 residues. The germline V gene encodes CDR1 SGHAT and CDR2 FQNNGV. V trimming: 5 bases; J trimming: 8 bases; junction bases outside the gene matches: 9. CDR3: CASSLGLARGDIQYF. In DNA form, the CDR3 reads TGTGCCAGCAGCCTGGGACTAGCGAGAGGAGACATTCAGTACTTC.

This clonotype has a handful of counts. This chain uses TRBV3-1 with TRBJ2-7; TRBD1 might be the D (6 bases). Between the trimmed V and J ends, which lost 4 bases and 3 bases, there was a span of 13 bases. CDR3 size: 14 residues. Looked up from germline, CDR1 is LGHDT and CDR2 is YNNKEL (reference sequence). Written as DNA, the CDR3 is TGTGCCAGCAGCCTCCAACAGGGATTCTACGAGCAGTACTTC. It is translated as CASSLQQGFYEQYF.

DNA of the CDR3: TGTGCCAGCAGTGGGGGGGTGGACACGTATAGCAATCAGCCCCAGCATTTT. This encodes CASSGGVDTYSNQPQHF. The chain links TRBV25-1 to TRBJ1-5, with D tentatively TRBD1 (5 bases). Deletions cut 4 bases from V and 0 bases from J, with 16 bases between. Per germline, CDR1 MGHDK and CDR2 SYGVNS. The CDR3 runs 17 residues. Full variable domain (rest looked up from reference TRBV25-1 and TRBJ1-5): EADIYQTPRYLVIGTGKKITLECSQTMGHDKMYWYQQDPGMELHLIHYSYGVNSTEKGDLSSESTVSRIRTEHFPLTLESARPSHTSQYLCASSGGVDTYSNQPQHFGDGTRLSIL.

The chain is built from TRBV28 and TRBJ2-7, with D perhaps matching TRBD2 (5 bases). Trimming removed 7 bases from V and 9 bases from J, with 28 bases in between. Per the germline V gene, CDR1 is MDHEN and CDR2 is SYDVKM. The CDR3 has 16 amino acids. CDR3 region: CASTGNHLSPSTRQYF. The CDR3 DNA reads TGTGCCAGCACGGGGAACCATTTGAGCCCAAGCACGAGGCAGTACTTC.

The chain links TRBV6-2 or TRBV6-3 to TRBJ2-7; 8 nucleotides agree with TRBD2. The germline CDR1 and CDR2 sequences are MNHEY and SVGEGT. Germline trimming cut 7 bases from V and 5 bases from J; bases unmatched to any gene: 7. The CDR3 length is 13 residues. CDR3 amino acids: CASNLPGGDEQYF. The CDR3 DNA reads as TGTGCCAGCAACTTACCCGGGGGGGACGAGCAGTACTTC.